The 17 T cell receptor beta chains given below trace back to one sample, sequenced in a study of T cell responses to AZD1222 COVID-19 vaccine. TCRdb's table, derived via immunoSEQ multiplex PCR, lists solely in-frame clones and lacks some. Found here are around 94,000 clones, roughly 90% of them singletons; the top ten hold about 19%. Sample: peripheral blood, taken on day 0 of AZD1222 vaccination. The receptors stem from an adult in good health.

This clone was counted only a few times. J is TRBJ2-1 and V is TRBV7-2; 9 bases map to TRBD1. After removal of 5 bases from V and 7 bases from J, the junction contained 12 bases not matched to a gene. The germline V gene encodes CDR1 SGHTA and CDR2 FQGNSA. The CDR3 has 16 residues. Here the CDR3 reads CASSPRPGQGGNEQFF. CDR3 DNA: TGTGCCAGCAGCCCCCGTCCGGGACAGGGTGGTAATGAGCAGTTCTTC.

V is TRBV20-1 and J is TRBJ1-1; D is unclear. The germline gives CDR1 DFQATT, CDR2 SNEGSKA (reference sequence). The CDR3 runs to 10 residues. V lost 6 bases and J 2 bases, leaving 4 bases between the germline ends. DNA for the CDR3: TGCAGTGCCCTTAACACTGAAGCTTTCTTT. This sequence encodes CSALNTEAFF.

CDR3 in amino acids: CASSPGNRAYNQPQHF. The CDR3 DNA sequence: TGTGCCAGCTCACCCGGGAACAGAGCTTACAATCAGCCCCAGCATTTT. This chain connects TRBV18 to TRBJ1-5; D not certain. From germline, CDR1 is KGHSH and CDR2 LQKENI. The CDR3 has 16 residues. V shed 3 bases and J shed 3 bases, with 15 bases lying between them.

This sequence joins TRBV18 and TRBJ1-3; D is unresolved. V was shortened by 1 base and J by 0 bases, with 10 bases between the two germline ends. In germline, CDR1 is KGHSH, CDR2 LQKENI. The length of the CDR3 is 16 residues. CDR3 nucleotide sequence: TGTGCCAGCTCACCACTACGGGAGAGCTCTGGAAACACCATATATTTT. Amino acid sequence: CASSPLRESSGNTIYF.

The rearrangement joins TRBV6-2 or TRBV6-3 to TRBJ1-2, with TRBD1 matching 8 bases. V trimming: 6 bases; J trimming: 7 bases; junction bases outside the gene matches: 7. The CDR3 runs to 13 residues. CDR1 MNHEY and CDR2 SVGEGT come from the germline V gene. In nucleotides, the CDR3 is TGTGCCAGCAGCTTCGGACAGGGAGGTGGCTACACCTTC. Residues: CASSFGQGGGYTF.

The CDR3 is CASSLSNSGNTIYF. The CDR3, as DNA: TGTGCCAGCAGCTTAAGTAACTCTGGAAACACCATATATTTT. The chain has TRBV7-2 and TRBJ1-3, with D unclear. V gave up 2 bases and J gave up 0 bases, with 5 bases separating them. This CDR3 comprises 14 residues. Germline-derived CDR1 and CDR2 are SGHTA and FQGNSA.

The CDR3 reads CASSKSGYASPDTQYF. In DNA, the CDR3 is TGTGCCAGCAGCAAGTCGGGCTACGCGTCCCCAGATACGCAGTATTTT. The chain couples TRBV27 to TRBJ2-3, with D uncertain. The germline V gene encodes CDR1 MNHEY and CDR2 SMNVEV (reference sequence). Trimming took 6 bases from V and 4 from J, leaving 20 bases between them. This CDR3 region has 16 residues.

This chain connects TRBV4-3 to TRBJ1-5; D ambiguous. V was shortened by 0 bases and J by 5 bases, with 11 bases between the two germline ends. This CDR3 spans 15 amino acids. Germline V gene data show CDR1 as LGHNA and CDR2 as YSLEER. CDR3 sequence: CASSQDLMIHQPQHF. In DNA, the CDR3 is TGCGCCAGCAGCCAAGATCTCATGATCCATCAGCCCCAGCATTTT.

This clone was recorded only once. The chain is built from TRBV7-8 and TRBJ2-5; 11 nucleotides align to TRBD2. CDR3 length: 17 residues. From germline, CDR1 is SGHVS and CDR2 FQNEAQ. J was trimmed by 2 bases and V by 5 bases; bases with no gene match: 10. For the CDR3, the DNA is TGTGCCAGCAGCAAAGGGGTAGCGGGGGGGGATCAAGAGACCCAGTACTTC. This codes for CASSKGVAGGDQETQYF.

This rearrangement joins TRBV4-3 to TRBJ1-2; TRBD1 agrees at 8 bases. The J segment lost 6 bases and the V segment lost 6 bases, leaving 6 bases of the junction unmatched. CDR1 and CDR2 (germline): LGHNA, YSLEER. The CDR3 consists of 13 residues. CDR3 sequence reads: CASSFQGADGYTF. The CDR3 DNA reads TGCGCCAGCAGTTTCCAGGGGGCCGATGGCTACACCTTC.

This clone is a singleton in its sample. The chain is built from TRBV5-1 and TRBJ2-3; 8 bases are a match to TRBD2. The CDR3 is 15 amino acids. Unmatched junction bases numbered 6, after V lost 5 bases and J lost 1 base. CDR1 is SGHRS, CDR2 YFSETQ, per germline. CDR3 DNA: TGCGCCAGCAGACAGACTAGCGTCGGCACAGATACGCAGTATTTT. Protein product: CASRQTSVGTDTQYF. Full variable domain (remainder filled in from reference TRBV5-1 and TRBJ2-3): KAGVTQTPRYLIKTRGQQVTLSCSPISGHRSVSWYQQTPGQGLQFLFEYFSETQRNKGNFPGRFSGRQFSNSRSEMNVSTLELGDSALYLCASRQTSVGTDTQYFGPGTRLTVL.

The chain is built from TRBV19 and TRBJ2-1; D assignment may be TRBD1 or TRBD2 (7 bases each). The CDR3 contains 18 residues. Germline CDR1 reads LNHDA; CDR2 reads SQIVND (reference sequence). V lost 2 bases and J lost 12, with 29 bases in between. The CDR3 loop is CASSIPYGGTDEGPAQFF. CDR3 nucleotides: TGTGCCAGTAGTATACCCTACGGGGGGACAGATGAAGGACCGGCGCAGTTCTTC.

The rearrangement joins TRBV19 to TRBJ1-1; D not resolved. The CDR3 loop spans 14 amino acids. Germline loops: CDR1 LNHDA, CDR2 SQIVND (reference sequence). Trimming left V 3 bases short and J 0 bases short, with 8 bases between. Here the CDR3 DNA reads TGTGCCAGTAGTATCGGGCAGCTGAACACTGAAGCTTTCTTT. This encodes CASSIGQLNTEAFF.

J is TRBJ2-1 and V is TRBV7-7; 7 bases fit TRBD1. The V and J ends lost 1 base and 2 bases, in that order; junction bases with no gene match: 2. The CDR3 is 15 amino acids. The germline V gene has CDR1 SSHAT and CDR2 FNYEAQ (reference sequence). The CDR3 spells CASSLGGGPYNEQFF. As DNA, the CDR3 is TGTGCCAGCAGCTTAGGAGGGGGCCCCTACAATGAGCAGTTCTTC. Using reference TRBV7-7 and TRBJ2-1 for the parts outside the CDR3, the full variable domain is GAGVSQSPRYKVTKRGQDVTLRCDPISSHATLYWYQQALGQGPEFLTYFNYEAQPDKSGLPSDRFSAERPEGSISTLTIQRTEQRDSAMYRCASSLGGGPYNEQFFGPGTRLTVL.

The chain joins TRBV28 to TRBJ2-5; 8 nucleotides align to TRBD2. V dropped 7 bases and J dropped 1; count of bases not matched to a gene: 8. Per the germline V gene, CDR1 is MDHEN and CDR2 is SYDVKM. This CDR3 region has 15 residues. The chain's CDR3 is CASIPGGLGQETQYF. CDR3 nucleotide sequence: TGTGCCAGCATCCCGGGGGGGCTGGGCCAAGAGACCCAGTACTTC.

This chain links TRBV5-1 with TRBJ2-5; 12 nucleotides line up with TRBD1. Germline loops: CDR1 SGHRS, CDR2 YFSETQ. V shed 7 bases, J shed 4 bases, and the junction held 8 bases outside the gene matches. The CDR3 spans 15 residues. The DNA of the CDR3 is TGCGCCAGCGGCCCCCGGGACAGGGGGCCAGAGACCCAGTACTTC. It yields the protein CASGPRDRGPETQYF.

V usage is TRBV19 and J usage is TRBJ1-1; TRBD1 might be the D (6 bases). The CDR3 is made up of 14 amino acids. V was clipped by 6 bases and J by 4 bases, with 15 bases between them. Germline V lookup: CDR1 LNHDA, CDR2 SQIVND (reference sequence). This CDR3 is CASRWGRGGTEAFF. CDR3 nucleotides: TGTGCCAGTAGGTGGGGGAGAGGGGGCACTGAAGCTTTCTTT.